This TCR beta chain was profiled in a study of cytomegalovirus exposure and HLA in healthy donors. The study's findings and limits: In a later analysis, specific HLA alleles were associated with some 16,000 TCR beta sequences at a 0.05 false discovery rate.

On this clone: The antigen is unknown.

Germline V gives CDR1 LGHNA, CDR2 YSLEER. V lost 0 bases to trimming and J lost 4 bases; unmatched junction nucleotides: 8. This CDR3 comprises 17 residues. The donors gave bone marrow, and they were healthy. Use of 60 Vbeta and 13 Jbeta primers characterized the PCR. Per the original methods: It was a later analysis that counted 83 million or so unique TCR beta chains, of which about 10 million were shared. This table comes from immunoSEQ multiplex PCR, and its TCRdb copy is limited to in-frame clones, with some not included. V and J calls and clone size are those listed in that table; D and trimming were worked out from the DNA. The repertoire holds about 120,000 clones, with roughly 80% as singletons.

The chain has TRBV4-3 and TRBJ2-1; 8 nucleotides align to TRBD2. This TCR was sampled from a young woman in good health and CMV-seronegative. The material sequenced was PBMCs. The CDR3 is CASSQDSGGILYNEQFF. The CDR3 region has the DNA TGCGCCAGCAGCCAAGACTCGGGGGGGATACTTTACAATGAGCAGTTCTTC.